These 23 T cell receptor beta chains originate from one sample sequenced in a study of T cell responses to AZD1222 COVID-19 vaccine. The data were produced by immunoSEQ multiplex PCR, yet TCRdb's version contains in-frame clones alone and is incomplete. Among tens of thousands of clones listed, approximately 90% were seen once. The sample was peripheral blood, taken on day 0 of AZD1222 vaccination. Receptors originate from an adult in good health.

This rearrangement joins TRBV5-4 to TRBJ1-3, with TRBD1 identical over 7 bases. Losses at the gene ends were 2 bases for V and 0 bases for J; bases not matched to a gene: 2. The CDR3 has 15 amino acids. Germline V lookup: CDR1 SGHNT, CDR2 YYREEE (reference sequence). The CDR3 region is CASSFNRGSGNTIYF. The CDR3 DNA is TGTGCCAGCAGCTTTAACAGGGGCTCTGGAAACACCATATATTTT.

This sequence joins TRBV4-2 and TRBJ1-6, with a weak D call TRBD1 (6 bases). The V end was cut by 0 bases, the J end by 8 bases, with 20 bases between. This CDR3 spans 18 amino acids. Germline V gene lookup returns CDR1 LGHNA and CDR2 YNFKEQ. The CDR3 DNA follows: TGTGCCAGCAGCCAAGACATCGGTCGGGTGGACAGCTATTCACCCCTCCACTTT. This translates into CASSQDIGRVDSYSPLHF.

The chain combines TRBV11-2 with TRBJ1-3; unclear D gene. Germline CDR1 SGHAT, CDR2 FQNNGV. The CDR3 is made up of 14 amino acids. Deletions cut 1 base from V and 0 bases from J, with 4 bases between. DNA of the CDR3: TGTGCCAGCAGCTTAGCAGTCTCTGGAAACACCATATATTTT. Protein product: CASSLAVSGNTIYF.

As for this clone: Other DNA sequences from this sample encode an identical CDR3 as well. The chain links TRBV15 to TRBJ1-1; no clear D. There are 14 residues in the CDR3. The ends were cut back, 0 bases at V and 3 bases at J, with 8 bases in the middle. Germline V gene data show CDR1 as LNHNV and CDR2 as YYDKDF (reference sequence). DNA of the CDR3: TGTGCCACCAGCAGAGATAGAGGCTACACTGAAGCTTTCTTT. It is translated as CATSRDRGYTEAFF.

This chain links TRBV13 with TRBJ1-3, with no clear D. CDR3 length: 13 residues. CDR1 and CDR2 (germline): PRHDT, FYEKMQ (reference sequence). The ends were cut back, 3 bases at V and 1 base at J, with 4 bases in the middle. The CDR3 DNA reads TGTGCCAGCAGCTTCAGTTCTGGAAACACCATATATTTT. Translating it yields CASSFSSGNTIYF.

The chain combines TRBV5-1 with TRBJ1-3, with D unclear. This CDR3 is built from 15 residues. The V gene lost 1 base and the J gene lost 0 bases, with 8 bases spanning the gap. Looked up from germline, CDR1 is SGHRS and CDR2 is YFSETQ. In DNA, the CDR3 is TGCGCCAGCAGCTTGTTTCTTAGCTCTGGAAACACCATATATTTT. Translating gives CASSLFLSSGNTIYF.

The CDR3 DNA sequence: TGTGCCATCAGTGATCCAGGGAGGCGCGGCAATCAGCCCCAGCATTTT. Translating gives CAISDPGRRGNQPQHF. V usage is TRBV10-3 and J usage is TRBJ1-5, with D maybe TRBD1 (5 bases). Trimming removed 3 bases from V and 2 bases from J, with 14 bases in between. The CDR3 totals 16 residues. The germline V gene has CDR1 ENHRY and CDR2 SYGVKD.

The chain combines TRBV6-5 with TRBJ2-2; D is uncertain. V lost 11 bases and J 2 bases, leaving 12 bases between the germline ends. CDR3 length: 13 amino acids. Germline values: CDR1 MNHEY, CDR2 SVGAGI. Here the CDR3 reads CAGLLSNTGELFF. The CDR3 coding sequence is TGTGCCGGCTTATTATCCAACACCGGGGAGCTGTTTTTT.

This chain's CDR3 is CASLPTSGYGYTF. For the CDR3, the DNA is TGTGCCAGCCTTCCGACGAGTGGCTATGGCTACACCTTC. V usage is TRBV5-5 and J usage is TRBJ1-2, with no clear D. Trimming pared 7 bases from V and 4 bases from J, leaving 14 bases between. This CDR3 contains 13 residues. CDR1 is SGHKS, CDR2 YYEKEE, per germline (reference sequence).

The chain has TRBV28 and TRBJ1-6, with D possibly matching TRBD1 (6 bases). From germline, CDR1 is MDHEN and CDR2 SYDVKM. V was shortened by 10 bases and J by 9 bases, with 19 bases between the two germline ends. This CDR3 comprises 14 residues. CDR3 nucleotides: TGTGCCACGTCAACCAGGGGATTTGGTTCACCCCTCCACTTT. Its protein is CATSTRGFGSPLHF.

The CDR3: CASSQHGQASYNEQFF. The DNA for the CDR3 is TGTGCCAGCAGCCAACATGGACAGGCGAGCTACAATGAGCAGTTCTTC. The rearrangement joins TRBV3-1 (or the pseudogene TRBV3-2) to TRBJ2-1; 7 nucleotides match TRBD1. Germline V lookup: CDR1 LGHDT, CDR2 YNNKEL (reference sequence). Unmatched junction bases numbered 7, after V lost 2 bases and J lost 3 bases. This CDR3 is built from 16 residues.

This clone was seen only a few times. The genes are TRBV3-1 (or the pseudogene TRBV3-2) and TRBJ1-6; D remains ambiguous. Germline assignment: CDR1 LGHDT and CDR2 YNNKEL (reference sequence). Trimming cost V 3 bases and J 4 bases, with 25 bases left between them. This CDR3 is built from 20 residues. The CDR3 DNA reads as TGTGCCAGCAGCCAGCATAGCCCTTACAGCCCCCGATCTTATAATTCACCCCTCCACTTT. It yields the protein CASSQHSPYSPRSYNSPLHF.

Worth noting for this clone: Within the sample, other DNA sequences also encode this same CDR3. The chain joins TRBV3-1 (or the pseudogene TRBV3-2) to TRBJ2-5; D may be TRBD2 (6 bases). Trimming took 2 bases from V and 2 from J, leaving 9 bases between them. The germline V gene encodes CDR1 LGHDT and CDR2 YNNKEL (reference sequence). The CDR3 has 14 residues. CDR3: CASSQSGGQETQYF. The CDR3 bases are TGTGCCAGCAGCCAATCCGGGGGACAAGAGACCCAGTACTTC.

The gene calls are TRBV5-1 and TRBJ2-7, with D possibly TRBD1 on 5 matching bases. CDR3 length: 15 amino acids. The germline V gene has CDR1 SGHRS and CDR2 YFSETQ. V lost 0 bases and J lost 5, with 15 bases in between. CDR3 protein: CASSLGLGLIDEQYF. The CDR3 DNA reads as TGCGCCAGCAGCTTGGGTCTGGGGCTAATCGACGAGCAGTACTTC.

V is TRBV12-5 and J is TRBJ2-3, with no clear D. The ends were cut back, 0 bases at V and 5 bases at J, with 18 bases in the middle. The germline V gene has CDR1 LGHNT and CDR2 FRNRAP. This CDR3 contains 17 residues. The DNA for the CDR3 is TGTGCTAGTGGTTTGGTACCCGAGAGTACTTTGCAAGATACGCAGTATTTT. Translating gives CASGLVPESTLQDTQYF. Together with reference TRBV12-5 and TRBJ2-3, the CDR3 gives the full variable domain: DARVTQTPRHKVTEMGQEVTMRCQPILGHNTVFWYRQTMMQGLELLAYFRNRAPLDDSGMPKDRFSAEMPDATLATLKIQPSEPRDSAVYFCASGLVPESTLQDTQYFGPGTRLTVL.

V and J are TRBV9 and TRBJ2-3; possibly TRBD1 or TRBD2 for D (5 bases each). V was clipped by 4 bases and J by 2 bases, with 17 bases between them. CDR1 and CDR2 (germline): SGDLS, YYNGEE. The CDR3 contains 16 residues. CDR3 sequence reads: CASSLRTGTVTDTQYF. The CDR3 DNA reads as TGTGCCAGCAGCCTTCGGACCGGGACCGTCACAGATACGCAGTATTTT.

This clone has only one observation. The chain uses TRBV19 and TRBJ2-2; D is uncertain. V lost 9 bases and J lost 1, with 12 bases in between. Per the germline V gene, CDR1 is LNHDA and CDR2 is SQIVND (reference sequence). This CDR3 spans 14 amino acids. CDR3 bases: TGTGCCAGAGAAGATAGGTTGAACACCGGGGAGCTGTTTTTT. Protein product: CAREDRLNTGELFF.

The J gene is TRBJ2-7, the V gene TRBV6-5, with D perhaps matching TRBD1 (6 bases). Germline CDR1 MNHEY, CDR2 SVGAGI. Trimming left V 5 bases short and J 9 bases short, with 14 bases between. This CDR3 region has 12 residues. The DNA of the CDR3 is TGTGCCAGCAGTATCACAGGGTTGGGGCAGTACTTC. This translates into CASSITGLGQYF.

V is TRBV3-1 (or the pseudogene TRBV3-2) and J is TRBJ1-3; 7 positions match TRBD1. Germline V lookup: CDR1 LGHDT, CDR2 YNNKEL (reference sequence). J gave up 3 bases and V 5 bases, and 4 bases lay outside the gene matches. The CDR3 totals 14 residues. The CDR3 DNA reads TGTGCCAGCAGCGGAGCAGGGGGTGGAAACACCATATATTTT. Translated, it gives CASSGAGGGNTIYF.

This chain joins TRBV25-1 and TRBJ1-2; D remains unclear. The germline CDR1 and CDR2 sequences are MGHDK and SYGVNS. The CDR3 runs 13 residues. The V gene lost 6 bases and the J gene lost 0 bases, with 8 bases spanning the gap. As DNA, the CDR3 is TGTGCCAGCAGAGGGAGCACTAACTATGGCTACACCTTC. It encodes CASRGSTNYGYTF.

The V call is TRBV2, the J call TRBJ1-2; D is unclear. Germline V gives CDR1 SNHLY, CDR2 FYNNEI. V lost 8 bases and J lost 1, with 20 bases in between. There are 16 residues in the CDR3. The CDR3 nucleotides are TGTGCCAGCTACCCAGGCGCGCAGGCACATAACTATGGCTACACCTTC. It codes for CASYPGAQAHNYGYTF.

The sample holds one count of this clone. V is TRBV2 and J is TRBJ1-5; tentative D call: TRBD1 (5 bases). The germline gives CDR1 SNHLY, CDR2 FYNNEI. The V end was cut by 6 bases, the J end by 4 bases, with 13 bases between. CDR3 length equals 14 residues. The CDR3 DNA sequence: TGTGCCAGCAGATCTGGGGGTACTAATCAGCCCCAGCATTTT. It is translated as CASRSGGTNQPQHF.

The V and J genes are TRBV29-1 and TRBJ2-2; no firm D call. V was cut by 4 bases and J by 1 base, with 7 bases left in between. Germline V lookup: CDR1 SQVTM, CDR2 ANQGSEA. This CDR3 is built from 13 residues. The CDR3 loop is CSVGVQNTGELFF. CDR3 in DNA: TGCAGCGTTGGGGTGCAGAACACCGGGGAGCTGTTTTTT.